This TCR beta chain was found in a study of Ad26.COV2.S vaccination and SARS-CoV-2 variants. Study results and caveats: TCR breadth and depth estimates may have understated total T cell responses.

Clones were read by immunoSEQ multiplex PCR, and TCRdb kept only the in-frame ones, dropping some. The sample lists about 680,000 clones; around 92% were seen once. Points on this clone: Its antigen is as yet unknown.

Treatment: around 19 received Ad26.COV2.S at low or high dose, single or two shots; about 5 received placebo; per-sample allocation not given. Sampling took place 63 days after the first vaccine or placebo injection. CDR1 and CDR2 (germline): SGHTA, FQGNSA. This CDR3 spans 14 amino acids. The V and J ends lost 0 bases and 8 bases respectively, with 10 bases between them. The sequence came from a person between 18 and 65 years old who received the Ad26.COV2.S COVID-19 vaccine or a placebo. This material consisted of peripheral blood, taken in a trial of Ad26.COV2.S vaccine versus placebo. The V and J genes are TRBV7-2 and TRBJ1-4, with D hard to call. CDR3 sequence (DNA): TGTGCCAGCAGCTTAGCGGCCACAAGCGAAAAACTGTTTTTT. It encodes CASSLAATSEKLFF.